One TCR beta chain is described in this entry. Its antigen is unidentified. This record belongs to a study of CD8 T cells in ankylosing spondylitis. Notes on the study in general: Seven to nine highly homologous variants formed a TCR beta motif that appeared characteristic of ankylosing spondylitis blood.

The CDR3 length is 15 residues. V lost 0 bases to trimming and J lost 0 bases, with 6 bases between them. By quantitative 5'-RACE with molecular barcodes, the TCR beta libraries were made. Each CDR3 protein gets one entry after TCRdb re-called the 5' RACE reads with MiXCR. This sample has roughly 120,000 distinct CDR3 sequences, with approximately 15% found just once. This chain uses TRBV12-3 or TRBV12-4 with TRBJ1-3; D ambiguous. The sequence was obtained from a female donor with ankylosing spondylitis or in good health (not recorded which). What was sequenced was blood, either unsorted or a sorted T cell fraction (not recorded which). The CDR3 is CASSLAGTSGNTIYF. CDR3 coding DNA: TGTGCCAGCAGTTTAGCCGGCACCTCTGGAAACACCATATATTTT.